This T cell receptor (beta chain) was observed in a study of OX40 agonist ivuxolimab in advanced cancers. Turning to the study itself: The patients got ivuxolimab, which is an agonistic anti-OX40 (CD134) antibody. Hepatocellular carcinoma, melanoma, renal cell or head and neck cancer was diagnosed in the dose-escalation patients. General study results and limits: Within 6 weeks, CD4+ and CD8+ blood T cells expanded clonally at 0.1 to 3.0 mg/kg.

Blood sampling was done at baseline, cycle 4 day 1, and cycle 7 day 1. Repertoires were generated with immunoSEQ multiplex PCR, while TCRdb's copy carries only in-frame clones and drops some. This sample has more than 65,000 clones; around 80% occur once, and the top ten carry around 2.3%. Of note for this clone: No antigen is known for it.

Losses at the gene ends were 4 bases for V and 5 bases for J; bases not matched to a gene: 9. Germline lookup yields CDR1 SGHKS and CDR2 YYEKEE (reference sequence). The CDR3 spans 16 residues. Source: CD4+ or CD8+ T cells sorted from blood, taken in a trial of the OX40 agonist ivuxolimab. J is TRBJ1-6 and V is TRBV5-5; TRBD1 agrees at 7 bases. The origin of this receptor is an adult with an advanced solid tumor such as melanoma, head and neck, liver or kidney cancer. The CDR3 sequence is CASSLMGQTDNSPLHF. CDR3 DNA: TGTGCCAGCAGCCTAATGGGACAGACGGATAATTCACCCCTCCACTTT.